Below are 7 T cell receptor beta chains sequenced from a single sample in a study of T cells in Graves' hyperthyroidism and ophthalmopathy (dated by TCRdb to between 2018 and 2021). Libraries were prepared through multiplex PCR. The sample was run on an Illumina HiSeq 2000. Amplification of TCR beta CDR3 regions was carried out from RNA transcripts. The first round of RT-PCR for the TCR CDR3 was performed with the HTBI primer set and the Qiagen OneStep RT-PCR kit. TCRdb reanalyzed the raw reads on its own, using fastp at Q25 for trimming and MiXCR for clone calling, and kept in-frame beta chains. Records with the same CDR3 protein are collapsed into one entry carrying the most frequent genes and DNA. The sample table shows around 700,000 distinct CDR3 sequences, and 18% are seen once. The ten largest clones represent over 15% of the sample. The sequencing input was blood. These receptors all stem from a woman between 45 and 65 years old with Graves' hyperthyroidism that later progressed to Graves' ophthalmopathy.

The V call is TRBV6-1, the J call TRBJ2-2; 7 nucleotides match TRBD2. The CDR3 is 13 residues long. Germline loops: CDR1 MNHNS, CDR2 SASEGT. The trim removed 7 bases at V and 6 bases at J, leaving 5 bases unmatched. The CDR3 loop is CASTYREAGELFF. CDR3 DNA: TGTGCCAGCACCTACCGGGAGGCCGGGGAGCTGTTTTTT.

This clonotype came up many times. The gene calls are TRBV7-3 and TRBJ2-1, with D hard to call. Trimming removed 6 bases from V and 1 base from J, with 1 base in between. CDR1 is SGHTA and CDR2 is FQGTGA in the germline V gene. This CDR3 is 11 amino acids long. The CDR3 loop is CASRSYNEQFF. Here the CDR3 DNA reads TGTGCCAGCAGGTCCTACAATGAGCAGTTCTTC.

This clonotype was recorded many times. This chain's CDR3 is CASSEVMDRGYEQYF. The CDR3 region has the DNA TGCGCCAGCAGCGAAGTAATGGACAGGGGATACGAGCAGTACTTC. This sequence joins TRBV5-1 and TRBJ2-7, with 9 bases aligning to TRBD1. After removal of 4 bases from V and 4 bases from J, the junction contained 9 bases not matched to a gene. Germline V gene data show CDR1 as SGHRS and CDR2 as YFSETQ. CDR3 size: 15 residues.

This clonotype was observed at least ten times. The chain uses TRBV12-3 or TRBV12-4 and TRBJ2-3; D uncertain. Trimming pared 6 bases from V and 5 bases from J, leaving 9 bases between. The CDR3 loop spans 12 amino acids. This CDR3 reads CASSFRVDTQYF. Written as DNA, the CDR3 is TGTGCCAGCAGCTTTCGGGTAGATACGCAGTATTTT.

This clonotype was recorded many times. The chain combines TRBV20-1 with TRBJ1-2, with unresolved D. CDR1 and CDR2 (germline): DFQATT, SNEGSKA (reference sequence). CDR3 length: 13 amino acids. V was cut by 6 bases and J by 2 bases, with 13 bases left in between. The CDR3 DNA follows: TGCAGTGCCCCAACGGACGGGAACTATGGCTACACCTTC. This translates into CSAPTDGNYGYTF.

This clonotype has ten or more counts. V usage is TRBV11-2 and J usage is TRBJ2-3; 9 bases map to TRBD2. V trimming: 5 bases; J trimming: 2 bases; junction bases outside the gene matches: 11. Germline CDR1 reads SGHAT; CDR2 reads FQNNGV. This CDR3 contains 17 residues. The CDR3 DNA follows: TGTGCCAGCAGCGAAACGCTAGCGGGAACGTACACAGATACGCAGTATTTT. Translating it yields CASSETLAGTYTDTQYF.

This clonotype was observed at least ten times. The chain couples TRBV20-1 to TRBJ2-5, with 12 nucleotides matching TRBD2. The length of the CDR3 is 14 residues. Trimming took 3 bases from V and 5 from J; bases not matched to a gene: 4. Germline V lookup: CDR1 DFQATT, CDR2 SNEGSKA (reference sequence). CDR3 in DNA: TGCAGTGCTAGGACTAGCGGGGGCTGGGAGACCCAGTACTTC. Protein: CSARTSGGWETQYF.